The rows below give T cell receptor beta chains drawn from one sample of a study of T cell responses to AZD1222 COVID-19 vaccine. The method was immunoSEQ multiplex PCR; TCRdb's version includes in-frame clones alone and lacks a portion of them. The table records 14,000 or so clones, around 80% of them present only once. The material was peripheral blood, obtained 28 days after the second AZD1222 dose. The receptors were sampled from an adult who received the AZD1222 COVID-19 vaccine. The CDR3 runs from the conserved cysteine through the conserved F or W. The D gene is left open where the match is weak. Only part of the rows carry a size: once, few, many, or a class if the clone is expanded.

d_gene: TRBD2
v_gene: TRBV4-2
abundance: NA
j_gene: TRBJ2-5
CDR3nt: TGTGCCAGCAGCCAAGTGGGCCTAGCGGGCCGCCAAGAGACCCAGTACTTC
CDR3aa: CASSQVGLAGRQETQYF

d_gene: NA
v_gene: TRBV10-3
abundance: NA
j_gene: TRBJ1-3
CDR3nt: TGTGCCATCAGTGCGCAGGATCCTGGAAACACCATATATTTT
CDR3aa: CAISAQDPGNTIYF

d_gene: NA
v_gene: TRBV2
abundance: few
j_gene: TRBJ1-5
CDR3nt: TGTGCCAGCAGCGAACAGGGTATTCGTCAGCCCCAGCATTTT
CDR3aa: CASSEQGIRQPQHF

d_gene: NA
v_gene: TRBV5-1
abundance: NA
j_gene: TRBJ2-7
CDR3nt: TGCGCCAGCAGCTTGGCGGACAGCCCTGGGGACGAGCAGTACTTC
CDR3aa: CASSLADSPGDEQYF

d_gene: TRBD1
v_gene: TRBV6-1
abundance: NA
j_gene: TRBJ1-1
CDR3nt: TGTGCCAGCAGTGAAGGGTCGACAGGGGGTACTGAAGCTTTCTTT
CDR3aa: CASSEGSTGGTEAFF

d_gene: NA
v_gene: TRBV5-1
abundance: NA
j_gene: TRBJ1-2
CDR3nt: TGCGCCAGCAGCCGAGACAGCGGCTATGGCTACACCTTC
CDR3aa: CASSRDSGYGYTF

d_gene: TRBD1
v_gene: TRBV5-1
abundance: NA
j_gene: TRBJ2-7
CDR3nt: TGCGCCAGCAGCTTGGAGGGACAGCTCTACGAGCAGTACTTC
CDR3aa: CASSLEGQLYEQYF

d_gene: NA
v_gene: TRBV10-3
abundance: once
j_gene: TRBJ2-3
CDR3nt: TGTGCCATCAGTGAGTCGCAAAGCTCAGAGTCGCAGTATTTT
CDR3aa: CAISESQSSESQYF

d_gene: NA
v_gene: TRBV25-1
abundance: NA
j_gene: TRBJ1-6
CDR3nt: TGTGCCAGCAGGCGAAATTCACCCCTCCACTTT
CDR3aa: CASRRNSPLHF

d_gene: NA
v_gene: TRBV7-9
abundance: once
j_gene: TRBJ1-4
CDR3nt: TGTGCCAGCAGCCCCGTAGGGGGTAATGAAAAACTGTTTTTT
CDR3aa: CASSPVGGNEKLFF

d_gene: NA
v_gene: TRBV28
abundance: few
j_gene: TRBJ1-4
CDR3nt: TGTGCCAGCAGTTTACCCACAGCACCAAATGAAAAACTGTTTTTT
CDR3aa: CASSLPTAPNEKLFF

d_gene: NA
v_gene: TRBV12-5
abundance: NA
j_gene: TRBJ2-3
CDR3nt: TGTGCTAGTGGCCAGGTTCTAGAGACTAGCACAGATACGCAGTATTTT
CDR3aa: CASGQVLETSTDTQYF

d_gene: NA
v_gene: TRBV7-2
abundance: NA
j_gene: TRBJ2-5
CDR3nt: TGTGCCAGCAGCCGTACAGGCTTCCAAGAGACCCAGTACTTC
CDR3aa: CASSRTGFQETQYF

d_gene: TRBD1
v_gene: TRBV5-1
abundance: NA
j_gene: TRBJ2-7
CDR3nt: TGCGCCAGCAGCCCAGGACAGGGGTCCTACGAGCAGTACTTC
CDR3aa: CASSPGQGSYEQYF

d_gene: NA
v_gene: TRBV2
abundance: NA
j_gene: TRBJ2-7
CDR3nt: TGTGCCAGCCACAATCTGGGGGAGCAGTACTTC
CDR3aa: CASHNLGEQYF

d_gene: NA
v_gene: TRBV6-4
abundance: few
j_gene: TRBJ2-6
CDR3nt: TGTGCCAGCTCATCTGTCTCTGGGGCCAACGTCCTGACTTTC
CDR3aa: CASSSVSGANVLTF

d_gene: NA
v_gene: TRBV4-1
abundance: NA
j_gene: TRBJ2-2
CDR3nt: TGCGCCAGCCGCCTTAGGAGGGGCAGGGACACCGGGGAGCTGTTTTTT
CDR3aa: CASRLRRGRDTGELFF

d_gene: NA
v_gene: TRBV6-2/TRBV6-3
abundance: NA
j_gene: TRBJ2-4
CDR3nt: TGTGCCAGCAGTGGCACAGTAGCCAAAAACATTCAGTACTTC
CDR3aa: CASSGTVAKNIQYF

d_gene: NA
v_gene: TRBV7-9
abundance: NA
j_gene: TRBJ1-1
CDR3nt: TGTGCCAGCAGCTACCCTGGGGGGTTGGACACTGAAGCTTTCTTT
CDR3aa: CASSYPGGLDTEAFF

d_gene: NA
v_gene: TRBV5-1
abundance: once
j_gene: TRBJ2-1
CDR3nt: TGCGCCAGCAGCTTGGCCAAGGTGGGCGATGAGCAGTTCTTC
CDR3aa: CASSLAKVGDEQFF

d_gene: NA
v_gene: TRBV12-3/TRBV12-4
abundance: NA
j_gene: TRBJ2-5
CDR3nt: TGTGCCAGCAGGGAGAGCTTGGAGACCCAGTACTTC
CDR3aa: CASRESLETQYF

d_gene: TRBD2
v_gene: TRBV9
abundance: NA
j_gene: TRBJ2-5
CDR3nt: TGTGCCAGCAGCGTAGGGGCGGGGGGCGGTGAGACCCAGTACTTC
CDR3aa: CASSVGAGGGETQYF

d_gene: NA
v_gene: TRBV7-2
abundance: NA
j_gene: TRBJ2-7
CDR3nt: TGTGCCAGCAGTCCCCGGGACCTGGCGTCTTACGAGCAGTACTTC
CDR3aa: CASSPRDLASYEQYF

d_gene: TRBD2
v_gene: TRBV11-2
abundance: NA
j_gene: TRBJ2-2
CDR3nt: TGTGCCAGCAGCTTTTTTAGCGGGGGGTCGAACACCGGGGAGCTGTTTTTT
CDR3aa: CASSFFSGGSNTGELFF

d_gene: NA
v_gene: TRBV3-1/TRBV3-2
abundance: medium-sized
j_gene: TRBJ1-6
CDR3nt: TGTGCCAGCAGCCAAGCCCCCAATTCACCCCTCCACTTT
CDR3aa: CASSQAPNSPLHF

d_gene: NA
v_gene: TRBV6-4
abundance: NA
j_gene: TRBJ1-6
CDR3nt: TGTGCCAGCAGTGACAATTGGGGGGATAATTCACCCCTCCACTTT
CDR3aa: CASSDNWGDNSPLHF

d_gene: TRBD1
v_gene: TRBV7-2
abundance: NA
j_gene: TRBJ1-1
CDR3nt: TGTGCCAGCACCCTCGGGACAGTGAACACTGAAGCTTTCTTT
CDR3aa: CASTLGTVNTEAFF

d_gene: TRBD1
v_gene: TRBV15
abundance: NA
j_gene: TRBJ2-7
CDR3nt: TGTGCCACCAGCAGGGACAGGGAATACGAGCAGTACTTC
CDR3aa: CATSRDREYEQYF

d_gene: NA
v_gene: TRBV9
abundance: once
j_gene: TRBJ1-2
CDR3nt: TGTGCCAGCAGCGTATCAGGCAGGCCAGACTATGGCTACACCTTC
CDR3aa: CASSVSGRPDYGYTF

d_gene: NA
v_gene: TRBV19
abundance: NA
j_gene: TRBJ1-2
CDR3nt: TGTGCCAGTGGGGGGGGAGCCTATGGCTACACCTTC
CDR3aa: CASGGGAYGYTF

d_gene: NA
v_gene: TRBV6-5
abundance: few
j_gene: TRBJ1-1
CDR3nt: TGTGCCAGCAGTTCCATCAGCGTCGGGGTCACTGAAGCTTTCTTT
CDR3aa: CASSSISVGVTEAFF

d_gene: NA
v_gene: TRBV9
abundance: NA
j_gene: TRBJ2-3
CDR3nt: TGTGCCAGCAGCGTGGGGGGGGGCACGAATACGCAGTATTTT
CDR3aa: CASSVGGGTNTQYF

d_gene: TRBD1
v_gene: TRBV3-1/TRBV3-2
abundance: NA
j_gene: TRBJ1-1
CDR3nt: TGTGCCAGCAGCCACTTCCCCGGGAGGACAGGGAACACTGAAGCTTTCTTT
CDR3aa: CASSHFPGRTGNTEAFF

d_gene: NA
v_gene: TRBV5-1
abundance: NA
j_gene: TRBJ1-1
CDR3nt: TGCGCCAGCAGCTTGGTAGCAGGGCTAAACACTGAAGCTTTCTTT
CDR3aa: CASSLVAGLNTEAFF

d_gene: NA
v_gene: TRBV29-1
abundance: NA
j_gene: TRBJ2-7
CDR3nt: TGCAGCGTTGGGGGGAGAAGCCCCCACGAGCAGTACTTC
CDR3aa: CSVGGRSPHEQYF

d_gene: TRBD1
v_gene: TRBV19
abundance: NA
j_gene: TRBJ2-7
CDR3nt: TGTGCCAGTAGTAGGGGACAGGGGCCCTACGAGCAGTACTTC
CDR3aa: CASSRGQGPYEQYF

d_gene: TRBD1
v_gene: TRBV4-2
abundance: once
j_gene: TRBJ2-7
CDR3nt: TGTGCCAGCAGCCAAAGGACAGGGGGGTACGAGCAGTACTTC
CDR3aa: CASSQRTGGYEQYF

d_gene: NA
v_gene: TRBV7-9
abundance: NA
j_gene: TRBJ2-7
CDR3nt: TGTGCCAGCAGCTTAACTTCCGCGACGGACTACGAGCAGTACTTC
CDR3aa: CASSLTSATDYEQYF

d_gene: NA
v_gene: TRBV2
abundance: NA
j_gene: TRBJ1-5
CDR3nt: TGTGCCAGCAGTGAATACCTGAATCAGCCCCAGCATTTT
CDR3aa: CASSEYLNQPQHF

d_gene: NA
v_gene: TRBV7-6
abundance: once
j_gene: TRBJ2-5
CDR3nt: TGTGCCAGCAGCTTAGATCAGGGGCTCGGGGGTGTGACCCAGTACTTC
CDR3aa: CASSLDQGLGGVTQYF

d_gene: TRBD2
v_gene: TRBV30
abundance: once
j_gene: TRBJ2-1
CDR3nt: TGTGCCTGGAGTGCCCTCGCTGGCGGGAGGTCTTACAATGAGCAGTTCTTC
CDR3aa: CAWSALAGGRSYNEQFF

d_gene: NA
v_gene: TRBV7-2
abundance: NA
j_gene: TRBJ2-1
CDR3nt: TGTGCCAGCAGCCGGGACTTCGGATTTAATGAGCAGTTCTTC
CDR3aa: CASSRDFGFNEQFF

d_gene: TRBD1
v_gene: TRBV3-1/TRBV3-2
abundance: few
j_gene: TRBJ1-2
CDR3nt: TGTGCCAGCAGCACCTCCGGACAGGGGGCAAGAGGCTACACCTTC
CDR3aa: CASSTSGQGARGYTF

d_gene: TRBD2
v_gene: TRBV7-9
abundance: NA
j_gene: TRBJ2-1
CDR3nt: TGTGCCAGCAGCGCTAGCGGGGGGGAGAAGCAGTTCTTC
CDR3aa: CASSASGGEKQFF

d_gene: TRBD1
v_gene: TRBV5-1
abundance: NA
j_gene: TRBJ2-5
CDR3nt: TGCGCCAGCAGCTTAGGGGACAGAGCAGATATAGGAGAAGAGACCCAGTACTTC
CDR3aa: CASSLGDRADIGEETQYF

d_gene: NA
v_gene: TRBV5-6
abundance: NA
j_gene: TRBJ2-1
CDR3nt: TGTGCCAGCAACTTGTTTGACAGGCTCAATGAGCAGTTCTTC
CDR3aa: CASNLFDRLNEQFF